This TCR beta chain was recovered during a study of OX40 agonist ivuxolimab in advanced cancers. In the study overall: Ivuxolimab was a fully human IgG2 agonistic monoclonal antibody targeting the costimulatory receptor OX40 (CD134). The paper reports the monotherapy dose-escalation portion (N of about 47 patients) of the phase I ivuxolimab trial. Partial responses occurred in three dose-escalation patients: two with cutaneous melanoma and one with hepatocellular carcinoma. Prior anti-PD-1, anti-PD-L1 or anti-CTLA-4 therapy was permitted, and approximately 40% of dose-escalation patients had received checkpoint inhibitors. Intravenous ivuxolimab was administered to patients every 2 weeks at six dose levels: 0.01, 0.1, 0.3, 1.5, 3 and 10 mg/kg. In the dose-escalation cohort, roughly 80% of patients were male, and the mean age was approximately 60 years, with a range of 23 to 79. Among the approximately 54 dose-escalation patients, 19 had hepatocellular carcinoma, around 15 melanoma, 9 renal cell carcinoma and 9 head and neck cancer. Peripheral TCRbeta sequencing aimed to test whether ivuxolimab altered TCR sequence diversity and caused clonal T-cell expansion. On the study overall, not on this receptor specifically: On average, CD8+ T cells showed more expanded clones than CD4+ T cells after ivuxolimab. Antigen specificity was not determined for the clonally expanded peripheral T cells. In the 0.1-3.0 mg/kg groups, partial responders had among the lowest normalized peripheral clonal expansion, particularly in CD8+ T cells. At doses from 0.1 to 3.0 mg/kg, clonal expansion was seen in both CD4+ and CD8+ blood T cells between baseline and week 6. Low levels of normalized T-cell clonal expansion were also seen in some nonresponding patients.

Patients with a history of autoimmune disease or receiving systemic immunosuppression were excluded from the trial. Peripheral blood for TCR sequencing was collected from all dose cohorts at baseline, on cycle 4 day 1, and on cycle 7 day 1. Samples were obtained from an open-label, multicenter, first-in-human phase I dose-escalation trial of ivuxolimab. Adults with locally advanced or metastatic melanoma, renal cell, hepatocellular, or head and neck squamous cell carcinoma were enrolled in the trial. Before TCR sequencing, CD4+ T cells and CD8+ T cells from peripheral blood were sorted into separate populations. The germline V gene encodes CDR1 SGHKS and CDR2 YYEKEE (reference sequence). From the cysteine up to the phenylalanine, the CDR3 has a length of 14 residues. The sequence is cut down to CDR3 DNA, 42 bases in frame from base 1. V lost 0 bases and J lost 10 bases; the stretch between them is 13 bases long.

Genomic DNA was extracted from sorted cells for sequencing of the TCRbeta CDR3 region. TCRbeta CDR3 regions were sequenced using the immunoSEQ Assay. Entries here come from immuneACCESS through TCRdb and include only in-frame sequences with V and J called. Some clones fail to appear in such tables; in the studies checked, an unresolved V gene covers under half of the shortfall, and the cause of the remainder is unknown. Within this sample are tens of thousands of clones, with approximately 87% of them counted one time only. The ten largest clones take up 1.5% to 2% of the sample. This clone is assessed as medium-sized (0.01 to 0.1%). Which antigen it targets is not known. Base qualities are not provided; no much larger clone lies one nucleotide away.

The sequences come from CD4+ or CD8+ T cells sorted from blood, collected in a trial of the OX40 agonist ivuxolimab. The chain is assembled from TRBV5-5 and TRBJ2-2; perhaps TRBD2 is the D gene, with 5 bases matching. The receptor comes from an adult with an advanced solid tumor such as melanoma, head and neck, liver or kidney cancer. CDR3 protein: CASSLVGRSTELFF. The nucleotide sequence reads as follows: TGTGCCAGCAGCTTGGTGGGGAGATCTACGGAGCTGTTTTTT.